The clone carrying this TCR beta chain showed up just a few times. The antigen remains unidentified. The data are from a study of cytomegalovirus exposure and HLA in healthy donors. The primer mix had 60 Vbeta and 13 Jbeta primers. Libraries were prepared by immunoSEQ multiplex PCR; TCRdb keeps only in-frame clonotypes and omits some of them. Seen here are about 110,000 clones, 70% observed once, and the top ten hold 8% to 9.5%. Study-level findings and limits: It was reported that TCR beta sequences correctly inferred the HLA-A and HLA-B alleles for most subjects. In a later analysis, parvovirus B19, influenza, CMV and Epstein-Barr virus appeared linked to several top co-occurrence clusters.

The V gene lost 0 bases and the J gene lost 8 bases, with 7 bases spanning the gap. This CDR3 has 13 amino acids. Germline CDR1 reads LGHNA; CDR2 reads YNFKEQ. The receptor was derived from a man aged 30 to 45 in good health and CMV-seropositive. V gene TRBV4-2 combines with J gene TRBJ1-4; D not resolved. Sequenced input: PBMCs. Here the CDR3 reads CASSQDVEEKLFF. The DNA of the CDR3 is TGTGCCAGCAGCCAAGATGTGGAGGAAAAACTGTTTTTT.